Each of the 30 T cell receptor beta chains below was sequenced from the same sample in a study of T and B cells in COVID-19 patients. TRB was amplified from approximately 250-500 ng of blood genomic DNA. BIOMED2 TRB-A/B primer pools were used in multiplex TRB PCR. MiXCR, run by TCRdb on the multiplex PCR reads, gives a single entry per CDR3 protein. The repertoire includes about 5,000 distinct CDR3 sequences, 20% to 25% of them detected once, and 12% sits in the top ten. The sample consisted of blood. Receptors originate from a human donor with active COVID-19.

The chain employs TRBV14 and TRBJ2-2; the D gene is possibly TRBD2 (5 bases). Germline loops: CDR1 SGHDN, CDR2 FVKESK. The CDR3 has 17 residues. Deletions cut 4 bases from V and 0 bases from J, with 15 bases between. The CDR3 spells CASSRQVVATNTGELFF. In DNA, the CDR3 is TGTGCCAGCAGCCGGCAAGTGGTAGCGACGAACACCGGGGAGCTGTTTTTT.

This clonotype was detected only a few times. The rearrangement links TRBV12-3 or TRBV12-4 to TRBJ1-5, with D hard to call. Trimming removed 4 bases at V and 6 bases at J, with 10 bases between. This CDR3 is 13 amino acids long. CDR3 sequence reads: CASSSLGGQPQHF. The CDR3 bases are TGTGCCAGCAGTTCGCTGGGTGGTCAGCCCCAGCATTTT.

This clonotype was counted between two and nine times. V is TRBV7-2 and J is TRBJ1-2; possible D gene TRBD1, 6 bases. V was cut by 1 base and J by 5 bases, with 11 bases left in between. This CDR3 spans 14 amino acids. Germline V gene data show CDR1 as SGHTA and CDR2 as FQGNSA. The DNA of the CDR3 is TGTGCCAGCAGCTTAGAAAGACAGGCATATGGCTACACCTTC. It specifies CASSLERQAYGYTF.

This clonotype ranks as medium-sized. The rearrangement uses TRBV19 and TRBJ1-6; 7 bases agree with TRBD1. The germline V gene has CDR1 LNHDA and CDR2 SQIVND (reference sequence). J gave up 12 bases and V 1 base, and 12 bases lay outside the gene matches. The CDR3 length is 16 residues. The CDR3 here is CASSIGGTDTAGPLHF. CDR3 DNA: TGTGCCAGTAGTATAGGGGGGACAGATACCGCCGGACCCCTCCACTTT.

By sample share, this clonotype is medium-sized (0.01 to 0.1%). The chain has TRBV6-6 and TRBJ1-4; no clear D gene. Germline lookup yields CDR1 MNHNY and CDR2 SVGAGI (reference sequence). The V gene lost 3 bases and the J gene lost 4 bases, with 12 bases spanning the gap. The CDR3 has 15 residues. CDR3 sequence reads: CASSYYKQLNEKLFF. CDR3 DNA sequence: TGTGCCAGCAGTTATTATAAACAGCTTAATGAAAAACTGTTTTTT.

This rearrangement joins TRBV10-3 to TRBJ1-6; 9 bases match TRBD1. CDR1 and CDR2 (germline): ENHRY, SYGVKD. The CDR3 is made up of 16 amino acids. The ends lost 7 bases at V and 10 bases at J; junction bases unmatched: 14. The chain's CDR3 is CAITGTGKYMKSPLHF. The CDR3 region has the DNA TGTGCCATCACCGGGACAGGGAAGTATATGAAGTCACCCCTCCACTTT.

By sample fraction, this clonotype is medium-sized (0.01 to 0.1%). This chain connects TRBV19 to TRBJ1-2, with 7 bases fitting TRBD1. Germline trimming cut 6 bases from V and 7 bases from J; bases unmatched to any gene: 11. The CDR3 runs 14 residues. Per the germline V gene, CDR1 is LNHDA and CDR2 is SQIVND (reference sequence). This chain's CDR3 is CASSPQGDFGGYTF. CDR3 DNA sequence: TGTGCCAGTAGCCCCCAGGGGGACTTTGGTGGCTACACCTTC.

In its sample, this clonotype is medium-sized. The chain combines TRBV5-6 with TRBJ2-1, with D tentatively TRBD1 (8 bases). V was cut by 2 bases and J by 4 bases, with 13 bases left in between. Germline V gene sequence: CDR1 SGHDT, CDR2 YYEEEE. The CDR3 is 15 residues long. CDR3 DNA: TGTGCCAGCAGCTTAGGACAGGGACTATACAATGAGCAGTTCTTC. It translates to CASSLGQGLYNEQFF.

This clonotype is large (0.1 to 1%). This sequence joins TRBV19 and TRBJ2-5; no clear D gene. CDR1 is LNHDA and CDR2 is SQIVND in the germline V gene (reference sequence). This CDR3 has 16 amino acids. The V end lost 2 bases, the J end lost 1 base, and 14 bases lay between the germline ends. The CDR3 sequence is CASSIRSRHLQETQYF. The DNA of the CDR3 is TGTGCCAGTAGTATAAGATCCCGCCACCTCCAAGAGACCCAGTACTTC.

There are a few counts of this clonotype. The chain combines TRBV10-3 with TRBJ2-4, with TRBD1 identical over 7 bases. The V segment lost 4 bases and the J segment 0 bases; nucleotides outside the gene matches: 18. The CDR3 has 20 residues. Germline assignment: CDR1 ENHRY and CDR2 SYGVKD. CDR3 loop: CAISALELDRSLIAKNIQYF. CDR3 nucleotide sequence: TGTGCCATCAGTGCACTAGAGCTGGACAGGTCCCTGATAGCCAAAAACATTCAGTACTTC.

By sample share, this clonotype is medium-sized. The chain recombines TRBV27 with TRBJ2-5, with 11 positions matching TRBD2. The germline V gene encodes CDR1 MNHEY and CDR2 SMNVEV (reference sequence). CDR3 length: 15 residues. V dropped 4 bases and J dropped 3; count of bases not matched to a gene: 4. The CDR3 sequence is CASSSTGLAEETQYF. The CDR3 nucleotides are TGTGCCAGCAGTTCGACGGGACTAGCGGAAGAGACCCAGTACTTC.

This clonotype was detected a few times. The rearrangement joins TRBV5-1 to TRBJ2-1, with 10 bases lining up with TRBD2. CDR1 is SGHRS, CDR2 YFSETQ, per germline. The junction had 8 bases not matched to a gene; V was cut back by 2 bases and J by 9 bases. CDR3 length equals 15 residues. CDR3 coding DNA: TGCGCCAGCAGCTTAGATCCAGCGGGAGGGAGTGAGCAGTTCTTC. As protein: CASSLDPAGGSEQFF.

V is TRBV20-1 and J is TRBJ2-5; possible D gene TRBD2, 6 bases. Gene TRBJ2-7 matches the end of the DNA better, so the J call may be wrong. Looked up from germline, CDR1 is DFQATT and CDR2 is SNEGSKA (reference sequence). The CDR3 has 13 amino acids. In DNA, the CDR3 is TGCAGTGCTAGCCAACTAGCTCCCTACGAGCAGTACTTC. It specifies CSASQLAPYEQYF.

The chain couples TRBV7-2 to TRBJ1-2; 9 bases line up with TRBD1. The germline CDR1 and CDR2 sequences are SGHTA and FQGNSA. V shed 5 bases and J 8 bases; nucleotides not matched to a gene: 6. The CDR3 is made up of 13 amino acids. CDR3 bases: TGTGCCAGCAGCCACGGGACAGGGAGAGGCTACACCTTC. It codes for CASSHGTGRGYTF.

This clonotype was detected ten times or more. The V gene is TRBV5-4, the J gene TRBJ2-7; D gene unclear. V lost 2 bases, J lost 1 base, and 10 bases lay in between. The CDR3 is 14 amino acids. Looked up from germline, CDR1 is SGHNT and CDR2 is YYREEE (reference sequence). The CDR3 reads CASSFVGGSYEQYF. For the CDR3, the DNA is TGTGCCAGCAGCTTTGTAGGCGGTTCCTACGAGCAGTACTTC.

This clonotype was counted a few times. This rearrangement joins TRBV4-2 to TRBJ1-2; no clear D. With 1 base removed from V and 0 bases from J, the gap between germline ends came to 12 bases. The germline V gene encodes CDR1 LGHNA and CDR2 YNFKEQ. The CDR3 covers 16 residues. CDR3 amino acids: CASSQVLDGANYGYTF. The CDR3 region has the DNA TGTGCCAGCAGCCAAGTTTTGGACGGAGCTAACTATGGCTACACCTTC.

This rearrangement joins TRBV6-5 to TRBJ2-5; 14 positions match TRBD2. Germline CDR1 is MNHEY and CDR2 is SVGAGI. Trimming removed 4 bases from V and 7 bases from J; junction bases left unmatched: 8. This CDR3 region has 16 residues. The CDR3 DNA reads TGTGCCAGCAGTTCCGGACTAGCGGGAGGTTTGGGGACCCAGTACTTC. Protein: CASSSGLAGGLGTQYF.

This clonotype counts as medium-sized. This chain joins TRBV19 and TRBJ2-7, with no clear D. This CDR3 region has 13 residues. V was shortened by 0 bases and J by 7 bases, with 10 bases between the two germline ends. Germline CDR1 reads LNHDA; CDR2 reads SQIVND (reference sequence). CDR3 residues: CASSIEGYGEQYF. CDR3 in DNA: TGTGCCAGTAGTATAGAAGGCTACGGGGAGCAGTACTTC.

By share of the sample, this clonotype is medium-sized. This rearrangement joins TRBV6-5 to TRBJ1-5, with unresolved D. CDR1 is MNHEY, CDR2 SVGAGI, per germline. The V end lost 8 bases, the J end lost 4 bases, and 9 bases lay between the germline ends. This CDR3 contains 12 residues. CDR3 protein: CASARINQPQHF. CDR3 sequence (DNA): TGTGCCAGCGCAAGGATAAATCAGCCCCAGCATTTT.

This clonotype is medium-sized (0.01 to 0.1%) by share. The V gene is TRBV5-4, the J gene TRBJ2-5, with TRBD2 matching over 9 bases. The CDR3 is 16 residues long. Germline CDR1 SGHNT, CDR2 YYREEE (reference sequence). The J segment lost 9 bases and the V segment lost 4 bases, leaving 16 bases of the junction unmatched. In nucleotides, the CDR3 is TGTGCCAGCAGCCGCGTGGGACTAGCCGGAGAGTTTCCCCAGTACTTC. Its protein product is CASSRVGLAGEFPQYF.

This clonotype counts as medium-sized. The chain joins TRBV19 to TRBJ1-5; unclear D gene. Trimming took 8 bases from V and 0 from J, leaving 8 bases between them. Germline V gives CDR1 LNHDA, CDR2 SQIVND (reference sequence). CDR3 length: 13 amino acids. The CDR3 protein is CASQAYSNQPQHF. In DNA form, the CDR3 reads TGTGCCAGTCAGGCTTATAGCAATCAGCCCCAGCATTTT.

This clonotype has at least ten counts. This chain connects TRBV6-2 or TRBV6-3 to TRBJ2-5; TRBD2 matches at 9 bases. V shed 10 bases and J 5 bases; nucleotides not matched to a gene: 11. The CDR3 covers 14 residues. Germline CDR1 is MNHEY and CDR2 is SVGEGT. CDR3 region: CATKRGAATETQYF. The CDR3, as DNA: TGTGCCACTAAGCGGGGGGCCGCGACGGAGACCCAGTACTTC.

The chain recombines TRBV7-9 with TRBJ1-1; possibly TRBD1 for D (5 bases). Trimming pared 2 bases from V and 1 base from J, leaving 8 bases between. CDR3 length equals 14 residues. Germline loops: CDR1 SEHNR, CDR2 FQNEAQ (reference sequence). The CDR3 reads CASSLRQGNTEAFF. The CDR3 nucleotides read TGTGCCAGCAGCTTAAGGCAGGGGAACACTGAAGCTTTCTTT.

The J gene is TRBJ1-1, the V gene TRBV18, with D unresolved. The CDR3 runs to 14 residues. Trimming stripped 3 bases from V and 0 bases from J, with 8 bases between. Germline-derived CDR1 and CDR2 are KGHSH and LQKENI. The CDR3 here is CASSPDQLNTEAFF. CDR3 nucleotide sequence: TGTGCCAGCTCACCGGACCAGCTGAACACTGAAGCTTTCTTT.

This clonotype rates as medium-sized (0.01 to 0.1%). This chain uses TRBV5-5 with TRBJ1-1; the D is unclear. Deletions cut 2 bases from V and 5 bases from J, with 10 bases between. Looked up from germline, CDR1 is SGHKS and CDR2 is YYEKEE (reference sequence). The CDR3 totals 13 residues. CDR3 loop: CASSFRQVTEAFF. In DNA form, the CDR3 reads TGTGCCAGCAGCTTTAGGCAGGTGACTGAAGCTTTCTTT. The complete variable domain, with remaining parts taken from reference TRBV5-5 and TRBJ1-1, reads DAGVTQSPTHLIKTRGQQVTLRCSPISGHKSVSWYQQVLGQGPQFIFQYYEKEERGRGNFPDRFSARQFPNYSSELNVNALLLGDSALYLCASSFRQVTEAFFGQGTRLTVV.

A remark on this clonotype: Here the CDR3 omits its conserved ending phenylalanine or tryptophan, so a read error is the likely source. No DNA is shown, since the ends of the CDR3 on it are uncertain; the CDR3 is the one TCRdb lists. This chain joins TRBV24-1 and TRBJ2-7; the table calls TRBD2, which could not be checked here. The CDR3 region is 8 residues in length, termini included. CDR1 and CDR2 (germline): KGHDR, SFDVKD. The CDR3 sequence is CATSEVAG.

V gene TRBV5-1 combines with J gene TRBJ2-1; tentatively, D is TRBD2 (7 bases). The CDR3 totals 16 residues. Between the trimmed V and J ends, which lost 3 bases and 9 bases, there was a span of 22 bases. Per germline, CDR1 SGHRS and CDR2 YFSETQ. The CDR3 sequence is CASSSDPLARGGEQFF. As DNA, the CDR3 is TGCGCCAGCAGCTCCGACCCCCTAGCAAGGGGGGGTGAGCAGTTCTTC.

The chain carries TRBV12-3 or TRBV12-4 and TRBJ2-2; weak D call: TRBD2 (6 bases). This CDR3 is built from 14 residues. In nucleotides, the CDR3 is TGTGCTAGTGGTTTGGGGGGGAACACCGGGGAGCTGTTTTTT. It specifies CASGLGGNTGELFF.

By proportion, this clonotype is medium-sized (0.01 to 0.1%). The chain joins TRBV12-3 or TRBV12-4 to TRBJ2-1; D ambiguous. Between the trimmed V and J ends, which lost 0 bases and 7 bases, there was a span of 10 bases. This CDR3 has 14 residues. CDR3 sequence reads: CASSLAELSNEQFF. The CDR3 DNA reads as TGTGCCAGCAGTTTAGCCGAACTAAGTAATGAGCAGTTCTTC.

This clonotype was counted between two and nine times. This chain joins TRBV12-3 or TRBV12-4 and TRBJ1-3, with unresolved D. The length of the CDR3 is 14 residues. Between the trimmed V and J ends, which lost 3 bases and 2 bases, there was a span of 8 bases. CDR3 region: CASSFPTAGNTIYF. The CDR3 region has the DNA TGTGCCAGCAGTTTTCCGACTGCTGGAAACACCATATATTTT.